This T cell receptor (beta chain) was sequenced for a study of cytomegalovirus exposure and HLA in healthy donors. Vbeta (60) and Jbeta (13) primers were used in the PCR. Some clones are missing from TCRdb's copy, which holds only in-frame ones; the method was immunoSEQ multiplex PCR. The table includes approximately 70,000 clones, about 78% detected once. This clone appeared a single time. Sequencing was carried out using PBMCs. This TCR was recovered from a woman in her 40s in good health and CMV-seropositive.

The CDR3 DNA is TGCGCCAGCAGCCATGAGACAGGGGATTACGAGCAGTACTTC. Translated, it gives CASSHETGDYEQYF. The genes are TRBV4-1 and TRBJ2-7; 8 nucleotides align to TRBD1. V lost 3 bases to trimming and J lost 4 bases; unmatched junction nucleotides: 5. CDR3 length: 14 residues. Germline V gene lookup returns CDR1 MGHRA and CDR2 YSYEKL.